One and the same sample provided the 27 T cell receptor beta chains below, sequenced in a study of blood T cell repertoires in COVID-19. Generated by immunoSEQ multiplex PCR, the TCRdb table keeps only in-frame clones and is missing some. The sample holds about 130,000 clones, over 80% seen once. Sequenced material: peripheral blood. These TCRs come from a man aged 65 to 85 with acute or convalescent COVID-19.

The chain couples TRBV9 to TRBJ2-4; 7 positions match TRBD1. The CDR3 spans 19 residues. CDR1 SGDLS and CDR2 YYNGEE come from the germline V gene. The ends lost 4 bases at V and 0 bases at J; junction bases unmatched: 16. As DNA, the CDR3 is TGTGCCAGCAGCCCCGGGAATAGGGGGCTTTCCGAAGCCAAAAACATTCAGTACTTC. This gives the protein CASSPGNRGLSEAKNIQYF.

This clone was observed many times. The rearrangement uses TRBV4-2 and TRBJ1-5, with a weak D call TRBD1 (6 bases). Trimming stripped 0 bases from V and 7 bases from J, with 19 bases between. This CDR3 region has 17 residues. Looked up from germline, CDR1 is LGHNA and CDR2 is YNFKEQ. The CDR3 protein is CASSQDTGGQWGQPQHF. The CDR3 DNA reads TGTGCCAGCAGCCAAGATACAGGCGGACAGTGGGGGCAGCCCCAGCATTTT.

CDR3: CASSRSKRGADFSTDTQYF. The CDR3, as DNA: TGTGCCAGCAGCCGGTCGAAGCGGGGGGCAGACTTCAGCACAGATACGCAGTATTTT. The chain couples TRBV21-1 to TRBJ2-3; whether TRBD2, the table's D call, matches the DNA was not checked. TRBV21-1 counts as a pseudogene. This CDR3 has 19 residues.

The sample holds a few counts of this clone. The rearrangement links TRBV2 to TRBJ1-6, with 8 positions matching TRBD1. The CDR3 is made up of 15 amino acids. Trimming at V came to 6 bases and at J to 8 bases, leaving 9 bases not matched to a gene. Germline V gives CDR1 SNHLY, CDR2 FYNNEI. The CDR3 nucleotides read TGTGCCAGCAGGTCCCTGGGGACAGGAGATTCACCCCTCCACTTT. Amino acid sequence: CASRSLGTGDSPLHF.

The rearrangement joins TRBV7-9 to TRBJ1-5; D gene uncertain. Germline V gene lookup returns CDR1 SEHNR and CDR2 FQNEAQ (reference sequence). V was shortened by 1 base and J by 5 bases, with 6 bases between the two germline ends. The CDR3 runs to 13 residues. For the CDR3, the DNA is TGTGCCAGCAGCTTAGGGTCAGATCAGCCCCAGCATTTT. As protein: CASSLGSDQPQHF.

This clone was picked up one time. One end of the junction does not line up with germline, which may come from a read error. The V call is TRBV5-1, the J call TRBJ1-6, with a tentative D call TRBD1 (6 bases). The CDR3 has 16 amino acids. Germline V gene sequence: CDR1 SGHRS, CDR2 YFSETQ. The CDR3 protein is CASRLEGTGGLSPLHF. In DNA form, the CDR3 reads TGCGCCAGCAGATTGGAAGGGACGGGGGGCCTATCACCCCTCCACTTT.

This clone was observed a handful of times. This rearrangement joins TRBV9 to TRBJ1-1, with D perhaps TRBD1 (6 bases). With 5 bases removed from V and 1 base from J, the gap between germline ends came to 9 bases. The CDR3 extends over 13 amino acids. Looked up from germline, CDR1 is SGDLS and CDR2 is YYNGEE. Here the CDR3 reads CASSLGQNTEAFF. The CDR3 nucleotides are TGTGCCAGCAGTTTGGGACAGAACACTGAAGCTTTCTTT.

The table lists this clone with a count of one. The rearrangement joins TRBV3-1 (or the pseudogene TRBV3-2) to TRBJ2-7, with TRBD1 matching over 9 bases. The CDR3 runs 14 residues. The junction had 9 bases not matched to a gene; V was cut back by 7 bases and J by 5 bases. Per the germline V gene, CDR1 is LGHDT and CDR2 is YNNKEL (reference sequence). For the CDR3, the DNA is TGTGCCAGCACCGGGACAGGGAGTTCCCACGAGCAGTACTTC. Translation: CASTGTGSSHEQYF.

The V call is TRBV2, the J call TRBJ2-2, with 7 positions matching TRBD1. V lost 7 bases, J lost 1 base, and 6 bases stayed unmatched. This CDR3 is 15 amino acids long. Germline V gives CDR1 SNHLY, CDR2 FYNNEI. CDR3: CASTPGTVNTGELFF. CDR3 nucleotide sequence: TGTGCCAGCACGCCCGGGACAGTGAACACCGGGGAGCTGTTTTTT.

The CDR3 is CASSASHYANEQFF. CDR3 coding DNA: TGTGCCAGCAGCGCCAGCCACTATGCCAATGAGCAGTTCTTC. V usage is TRBV9 and J usage is TRBJ2-1, with no clear D. V lost 3 bases and J lost 6, with 13 bases in between. Per germline, CDR1 SGDLS and CDR2 YYNGEE. The CDR3 spans 14 residues. Complete variable domain (other parts from reference TRBV9 and TRBJ2-1): DSGVTQTPKHLITATGQRVTLRCSPRSGDLSVYWYQQSLDQGLQFLIQYYNGEERAKGNILERFSAQQFPDLHSELNLSSLELGDSALYFCASSASHYANEQFFGPGTRLTVL.

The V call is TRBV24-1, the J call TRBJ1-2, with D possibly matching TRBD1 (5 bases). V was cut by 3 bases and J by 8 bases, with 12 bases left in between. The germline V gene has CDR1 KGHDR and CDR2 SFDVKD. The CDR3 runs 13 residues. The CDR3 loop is CATSDRQGRGYTF. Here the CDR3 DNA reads TGTGCCACCAGTGATCGGCAGGGCAGGGGCTACACCTTC.

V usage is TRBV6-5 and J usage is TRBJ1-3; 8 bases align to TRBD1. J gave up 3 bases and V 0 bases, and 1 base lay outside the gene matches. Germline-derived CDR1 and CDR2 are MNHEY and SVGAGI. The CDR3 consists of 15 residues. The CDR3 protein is CASSYSGQGGNTIYF. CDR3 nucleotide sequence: TGTGCCAGCAGTTACTCAGGACAGGGTGGAAACACCATATATTTT.

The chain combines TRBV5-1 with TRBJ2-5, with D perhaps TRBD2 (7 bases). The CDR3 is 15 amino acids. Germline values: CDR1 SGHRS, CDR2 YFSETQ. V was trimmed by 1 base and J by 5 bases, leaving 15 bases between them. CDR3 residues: CASSLIGGLSETQYF. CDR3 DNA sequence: TGCGCCAGCAGCTTGATCGGGGGGCTATCGGAGACCCAGTACTTC.

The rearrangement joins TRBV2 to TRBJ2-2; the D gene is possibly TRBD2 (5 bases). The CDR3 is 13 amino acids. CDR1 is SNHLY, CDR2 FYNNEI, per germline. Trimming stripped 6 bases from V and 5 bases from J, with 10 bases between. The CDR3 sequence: CASRLGRTGELFF. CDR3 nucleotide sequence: TGTGCCAGCAGATTAGGGAGAACCGGGGAGCTGTTTTTT.

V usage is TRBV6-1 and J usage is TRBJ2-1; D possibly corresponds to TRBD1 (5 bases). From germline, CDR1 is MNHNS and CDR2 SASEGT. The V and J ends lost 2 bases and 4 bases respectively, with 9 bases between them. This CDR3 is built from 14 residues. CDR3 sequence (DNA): TGTGCCAGCAGTGAACAGGGAACTTACAATGAGCAGTTCTTC. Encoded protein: CASSEQGTYNEQFF.

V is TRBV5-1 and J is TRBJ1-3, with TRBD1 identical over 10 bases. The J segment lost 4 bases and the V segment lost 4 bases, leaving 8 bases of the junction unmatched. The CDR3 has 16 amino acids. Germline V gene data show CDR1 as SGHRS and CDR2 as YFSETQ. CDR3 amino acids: CASSTTGTGAGNTIYF. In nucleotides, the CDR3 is TGCGCCAGCAGCACTACCGGGACAGGGGCGGGAAACACCATATATTTT.

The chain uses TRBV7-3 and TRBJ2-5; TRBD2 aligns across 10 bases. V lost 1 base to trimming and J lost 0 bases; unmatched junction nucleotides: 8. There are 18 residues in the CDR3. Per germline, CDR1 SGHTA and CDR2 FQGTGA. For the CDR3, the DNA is TGTGCCAGCAGCTTAAAGGGGCTAGCGGGGGAGTACCAAGAGACCCAGTACTTC. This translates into CASSLKGLAGEYQETQYF.

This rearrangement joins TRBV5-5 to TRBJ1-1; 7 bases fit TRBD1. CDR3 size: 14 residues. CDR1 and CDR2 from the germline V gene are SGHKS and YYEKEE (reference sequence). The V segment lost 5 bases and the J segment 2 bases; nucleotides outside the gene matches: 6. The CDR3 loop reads CASSRTGINTEAFF. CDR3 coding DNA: TGTGCCAGCAGTCGGACAGGAATTAACACTGAAGCTTTCTTT. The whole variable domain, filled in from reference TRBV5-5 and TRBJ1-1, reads DAGVTQSPTHLIKTRGQQVTLRCSPISGHKSVSWYQQVLGQGPQFIFQYYEKEERGRGNFPDRFSARQFPNYSSELNVNALLLGDSALYLCASSRTGINTEAFFGQGTRLTVV.

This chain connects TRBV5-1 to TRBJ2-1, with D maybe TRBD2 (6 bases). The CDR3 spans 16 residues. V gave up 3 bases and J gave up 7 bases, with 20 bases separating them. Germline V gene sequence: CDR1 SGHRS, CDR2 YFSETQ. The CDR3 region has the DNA TGCGCCAGCAGCTCGGAGGGCAGGCGGGCTGCTAATGAGCAGTTCTTC. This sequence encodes CASSSEGRRAANEQFF.

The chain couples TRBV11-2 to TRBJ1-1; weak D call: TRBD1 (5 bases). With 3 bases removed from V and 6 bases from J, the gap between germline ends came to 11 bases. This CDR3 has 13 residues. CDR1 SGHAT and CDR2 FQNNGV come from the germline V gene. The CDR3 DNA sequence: TGTGCCAGCAGCTTCCAGGGAAGCCCTGAAGCTTTCTTT. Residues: CASSFQGSPEAFF.

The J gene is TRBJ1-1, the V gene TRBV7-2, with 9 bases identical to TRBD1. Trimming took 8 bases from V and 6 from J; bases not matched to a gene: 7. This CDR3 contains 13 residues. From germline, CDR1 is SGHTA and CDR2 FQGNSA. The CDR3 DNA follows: TGTGCCAGCCACGGGACAGGGAGAGCTGAAGCTTTCTTT. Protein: CASHGTGRAEAFF.

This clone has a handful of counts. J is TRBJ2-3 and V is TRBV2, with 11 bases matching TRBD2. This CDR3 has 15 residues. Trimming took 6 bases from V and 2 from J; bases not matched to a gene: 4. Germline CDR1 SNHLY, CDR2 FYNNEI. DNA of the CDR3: TGTGCCAGCAGATTACTAGCGGGGGTCACAGATACGCAGTATTTT. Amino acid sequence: CASRLLAGVTDTQYF.

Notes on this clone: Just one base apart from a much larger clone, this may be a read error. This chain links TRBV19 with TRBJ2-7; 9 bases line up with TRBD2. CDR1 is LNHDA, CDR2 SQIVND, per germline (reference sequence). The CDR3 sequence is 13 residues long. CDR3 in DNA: TGTACCAGTCGCATAGCGGGAGAGGACGAGCAGTACTTC. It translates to CTSRIAGEDEQYF.

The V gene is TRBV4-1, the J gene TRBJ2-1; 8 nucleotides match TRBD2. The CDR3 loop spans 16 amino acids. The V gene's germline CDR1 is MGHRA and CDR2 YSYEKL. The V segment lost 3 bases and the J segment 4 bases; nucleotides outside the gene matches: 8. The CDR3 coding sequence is TGCGCCAGCAGCCAGAAACCCGGGGGGGATTACAATGAGCAGTTCTTC. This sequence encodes CASSQKPGGDYNEQFF.

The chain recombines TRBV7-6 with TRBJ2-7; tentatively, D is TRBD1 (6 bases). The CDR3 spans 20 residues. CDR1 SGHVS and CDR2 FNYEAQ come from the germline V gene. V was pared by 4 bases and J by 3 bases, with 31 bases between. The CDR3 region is CASSSPVGQLYQSTNYEQYF. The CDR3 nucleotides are TGTGCCAGCAGCTCACCAGTAGGACAGCTCTACCAGTCCACAAACTACGAGCAGTACTTC.

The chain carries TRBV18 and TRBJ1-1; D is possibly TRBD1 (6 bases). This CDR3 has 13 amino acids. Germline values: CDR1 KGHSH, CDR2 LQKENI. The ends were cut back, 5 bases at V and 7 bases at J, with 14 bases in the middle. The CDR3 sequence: CASSMGAVLEAFF. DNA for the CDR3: TGTGCCAGCTCAATGGGGGCAGTTCTTGAAGCTTTCTTT.

The CDR3 DNA reads as TGTGCCAGCACTATGGACAGCACACAAGAGACCCAGTACTTC. Its translation is CASTMDSTQETQYF. J is TRBJ2-5 and V is TRBV6-5; tentatively, D is TRBD1 (6 bases). The length of the CDR3 is 14 residues. V was pared by 7 bases and J by 2 bases, with 14 bases between. Germline V gene lookup returns CDR1 MNHEY and CDR2 SVGAGI.